Listed below are T cell receptor beta chains from one sample, sequenced in a study of vaccination effects on CD4 cells after COVID-19. For these TCRs, the target antigens are not known. TCRdb keeps only in-frame clones here, not all; method: immunoSEQ multiplex PCR. The sample yields around 35,000 clones, approximately 68% seen once. Material: CD4+ T cells from PBMCs cultured with HCoV-OC43 spike peptides, obtained before COVID-19 vaccination. The receptor set was obtained from a human donor who received a COVID-19 vaccine. CDR3s include the opening cysteine and the closing phenylalanine or tryptophan. The order of the fields is clone size, J gene, V gene, D gene, CDR3 protein, CDR3 DNA. A D gene is named only where the DNA matches it firmly. Only some rows state a clone size, as once, few, many or a class for expanded clones.

clone size: -; J gene: TRBJ2-2; V gene: TRBV6-5; D gene: TRBD2; CDR3 protein: CASSFSLAGITGELFF; CDR3 DNA: TGTGCCAGCAGTTTCAGTCTAGCGGGTATCACCGGGGAGCTGTTTTTT
clone size: -; J gene: TRBJ2-2; V gene: TRBV18; D gene: -; CDR3 protein: CASSPGTGFDGHTGELFF; CDR3 DNA: TGTGCCAGCTCACCAGGAACAGGGTTTGACGGCCACACCGGGGAGCTGTTTTTT
clone size: -; J gene: TRBJ1-5; V gene: TRBV5-1; D gene: TRBD1; CDR3 protein: CASSFGEGATDQPQHF; CDR3 DNA: TGCGCCAGCAGCTTTGGTGAGGGGGCAACCGATCAGCCCCAGCATTTT
clone size: -; J gene: TRBJ1-4; V gene: TRBV6-5; D gene: -; CDR3 protein: CAGSWGVGEKLFF; CDR3 DNA: TGTGCCGGGAGTTGGGGGGTCGGGGAAAAACTGTTTTTT
clone size: -; J gene: TRBJ1-3; V gene: TRBV4-1; D gene: TRBD1; CDR3 protein: CASSLRDPRTGDGNTIYF; CDR3 DNA: TGCGCCAGCAGCCTCCGAGACCCCAGGACAGGCGACGGAAACACCATATATTTT
clone size: few; J gene: TRBJ2-7; V gene: TRBV27; D gene: -; CDR3 protein: CASSTNRQRPYEQYF; CDR3 DNA: TGTGCCAGCAGCACAAATAGACAGAGACCCTACGAGCAGTACTTC
clone size: -; J gene: TRBJ1-1; V gene: TRBV10-2; D gene: -; CDR3 protein: CASSESAGTEAFF; CDR3 DNA: TGCGCCAGCAGTGAGTCTGCGGGCACTGAAGCTTTCTTT
clone size: -; J gene: TRBJ2-1; V gene: TRBV5-1; D gene: -; CDR3 protein: CASKGRWSGHEQFF; CDR3 DNA: TGCGCCAGCAAGGGGAGGTGGAGCGGGCATGAGCAGTTCTTC
clone size: -; J gene: TRBJ1-2; V gene: TRBV6-5; D gene: TRBD1; CDR3 protein: CASRDRITGGYTF; CDR3 DNA: TGTGCCAGCAGGGACAGGATTACTGGTGGCTACACCTTC
clone size: once; J gene: TRBJ1-1; V gene: TRBV27; D gene: -; CDR3 protein: CASSLQRGTEAFF; CDR3 DNA: TGTGCCAGCAGTTTACAAAGGGGCACTGAAGCTTTCTTT
clone size: -; J gene: TRBJ1-4; V gene: TRBV9; D gene: -; CDR3 protein: CASSVGRIATNEKLFF; CDR3 DNA: TGTGCCAGCAGCGTAGGGAGGATTGCAACTAATGAAAAACTGTTTTTT
clone size: few; J gene: TRBJ2-1; V gene: TRBV12-3/TRBV12-4; D gene: -; CDR3 protein: CASKFGNEQFF; CDR3 DNA: TGTGCCAGTAAATTCGGGAATGAGCAGTTCTTC
clone size: -; J gene: TRBJ1-4; V gene: TRBV19; D gene: TRBD1; CDR3 protein: CASSNRRQGVGEKLFF; CDR3 DNA: TGTGCCAGTAGTAATCGCAGACAGGGCGTGGGTGAAAAACTGTTTTTT